The T cell receptor (beta chain) described here comes from a study of early T cells in non-severe SARS-CoV-2 infection. Study-level background: The input, bulk RNA from unsorted whole blood, was sequenced, and chains were unpaired. Points from the study as a whole: The matching step, a VDJdb search, favored anti-spike CD8 responses and missed private and CD4 specificities.

Unique molecular identifiers were attached to individual cDNA molecules. TCRdb processed the 5' RACE reads anew with MiXCR; each CDR3 protein has one entry. In the table there are about 64,000 distinct CDR3 sequences, roughly 21% of which are singletons. Details on this clonotype: Its antigen is not known.

The ends were cut back, 3 bases at V and 4 bases at J, with 7 bases in the middle. The CDR3 sequence is 12 residues long. Germline V CDR1 and CDR2: MGHRA, YSYEKL. The chain recombines TRBV4-1 with TRBJ2-7; D call uncertain. The starting material was whole blood, obtained at baseline. The TCR sequence derives from an adult who was a healthcare worker with PCR-confirmed SARS-CoV-2 infection or an uninfected control (not recorded which). In DNA, the CDR3 is TGCGCCAGCAGCCATCCAGGATACGAGCAGTACTTC. It is translated as CASSHPGYEQYF.